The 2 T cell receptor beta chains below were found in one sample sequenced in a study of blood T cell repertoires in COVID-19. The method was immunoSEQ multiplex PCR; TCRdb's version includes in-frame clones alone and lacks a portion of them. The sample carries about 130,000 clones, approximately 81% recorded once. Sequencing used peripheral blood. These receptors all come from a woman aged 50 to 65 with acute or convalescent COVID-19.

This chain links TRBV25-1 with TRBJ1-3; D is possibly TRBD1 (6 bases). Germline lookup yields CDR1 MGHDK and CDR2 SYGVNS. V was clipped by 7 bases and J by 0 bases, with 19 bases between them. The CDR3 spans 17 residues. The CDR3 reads CASTPAGTHRSGNTIYF. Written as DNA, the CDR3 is TGTGCCAGCACCCCGGCAGGGACACATCGCTCTGGAAACACCATATATTTT.

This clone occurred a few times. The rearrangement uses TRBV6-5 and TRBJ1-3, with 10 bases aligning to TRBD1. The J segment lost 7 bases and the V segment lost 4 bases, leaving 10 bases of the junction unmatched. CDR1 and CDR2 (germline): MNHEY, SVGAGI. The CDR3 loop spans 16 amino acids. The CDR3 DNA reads TGTGCCAGCAGTTGGCTGGGACAGGGGAGACCGAACACCATATATTTT. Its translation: CASSWLGQGRPNTIYF.